This is a list of T cell receptor beta chains from one sample in a study of shared clonotypes between healthy human individuals. Clones were read by immunoSEQ multiplex PCR, and TCRdb kept only the in-frame ones, dropping some. The table has about 1 million clones, 75% seen once. Source material: memory CD4+ T cells sorted from blood. Receptor source: a man between 18 and 35 years old in good health. CDR3s include the opening cysteine and the closing phenylalanine or tryptophan.

V | CDR3
TRBV19 | CASWARVSNTEAFF
TRBV6-5 | CASSYSSGRGTDTQYF
TRBV6-5 | CASSSMTGGTEAFF
TRBV28 | CASSLRAWGGSDTQYF
TRBV14 | CASSQSEGSPLHF
TRBV7-2 | CASSPRGAGAGELFF
TRBV28 | CASSFGADTQYF
TRBV7-3 | CASSLGGGGPYEQYF
TRBV19 | CASSIIVLNSPLHF
TRBV2 | CASGGRGGNQPQHF
TRBV30 | CAWETAPISGNTIYF
TRBV28 | CASSITSGGFSTDTQYF
TRBV5-1 | CASRRPDSQETQYF
TRBV5-1 | CASRPGDGNEKLFF
TRBV9 | CASSFRPDLYNEQFF
TRBV18 | CASSPSQITNTGELFF
TRBV9 | CASSVGVGGSSYNSPLHF
TRBV6-1 | CASSEQGSTYEQYF
TRBV7-2 | CASSPRGTGFGYTF
TRBV5-1 | CASSLSGTGNEKLFF
TRBV5-1 | CASSFGGVDRNTGELFF
TRBV27 | CASSLGAGGAPRAFF
TRBV29-1 | CSATTEVEPQHF
TRBV25-1 | CASSDWAPRAQYF
TRBV19 | CASSILPGPTSGNTIYF
TRBV4-3 | CASSRSGRGDTQYF